This TCR beta chain was captured by sequencing in a study of CD8 T cells in ankylosing spondylitis. General study points: A motif in TCR beta, a set of several highly homologous variants, appeared characteristic of ankylosing spondylitis blood. Previous work reported some of these motif variants in the synovial fluid and blood of reactive arthritis. Reportedly, disease-linked clones are significantly enriched in ankylosing spondylitis patients' matched synovial fluid.

V dropped 1 base and J dropped 1; count of bases not matched to a gene: 10. There are 17 residues in the CDR3. The germline V gene has CDR1 GTSNPN and CDR2 SVGIG (reference sequence). This clonotype was recorded a few times. Its antigen is still unknown. Each TCR beta library was made by quantitative 5'-RACE that incorporated molecular barcodes. TCRdb independently ran MiXCR on the 5' RACE reads; one entry per CDR3 protein. The data show roughly 90,000 distinct CDR3 sequences, about 9% seen once. Sequenced sample: blood, either unsorted or a sorted T cell fraction (not recorded which). The J gene is TRBJ2-3, the V gene TRBV30; 8 bases are shared with TRBD2. The origin of this receptor is a male donor with ankylosing spondylitis. This CDR3 reads CAWSGPGAGGRTDTQYF. CDR3 coding DNA: TGTGCCTGGAGTGGACCCGGGGCGGGAGGCCGCACAGATACGCAGTATTTT.